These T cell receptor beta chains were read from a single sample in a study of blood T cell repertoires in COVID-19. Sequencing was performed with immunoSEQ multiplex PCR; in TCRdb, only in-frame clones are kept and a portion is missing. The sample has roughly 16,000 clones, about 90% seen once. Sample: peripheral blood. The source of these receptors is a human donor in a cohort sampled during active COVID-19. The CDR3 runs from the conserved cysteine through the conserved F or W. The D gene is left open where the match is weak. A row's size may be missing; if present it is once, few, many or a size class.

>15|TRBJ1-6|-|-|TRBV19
TGTGCCAGTAGTATGAGGCGGGGGACGGGTTCACCCCTCCACTTT
CASSMRRGTGSPLHF
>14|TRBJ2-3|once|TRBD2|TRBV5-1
TGCGCCAGCAGCTCTAGCGGAGTAGGAGATACGCAGTATTTT
CASSSSGVGDTQYF
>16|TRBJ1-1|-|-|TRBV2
TGTGCCAGCAGTGAGGGGCTAACAAACCGGAGCACTGAAGCTTTCTTT
CASSEGLTNRSTEAFF
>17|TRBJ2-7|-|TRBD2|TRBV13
TGTGCCAGCAGCTTAGTGTCTAGCGGGGGGGTTACCTACGAGCAGTACTTC
CASSLVSSGGVTYEQYF
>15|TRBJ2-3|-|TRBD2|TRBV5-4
TGTGCCAGCAGCGAACGGGGGGGCCTGGCAGATACGCAGTATTTT
CASSERGGLADTQYF
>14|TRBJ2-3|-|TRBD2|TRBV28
TGTGCCAGCAGGACTAGCGGGGTCACAGATACGCAGTATTTT
CASRTSGVTDTQYF
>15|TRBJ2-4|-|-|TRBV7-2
TGTGCCAGCAGCCCCCCGGGAGGGGGCAGGAACATTCAGTACTTC
CASSPPGGGRNIQYF
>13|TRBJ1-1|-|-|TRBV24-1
TGTGCCACCAGATCCAGACAGAGCACTGAAGCTTTCTTT
CATRSRQSTEAFF
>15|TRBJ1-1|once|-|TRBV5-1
TGCGCCAGCAGCCCACGAACAGGGCTGAACACTGAAGCTTTCTTT
CASSPRTGLNTEAFF
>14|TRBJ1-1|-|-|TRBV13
TGTGCCAGCAGCTTTGGTAGGGGTCCCCCTGAAGCTTTCTTT
CASSFGRGPPEAFF
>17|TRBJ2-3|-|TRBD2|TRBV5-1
TGCGCCAGCAGCGCACTAGCGGGGGCCCCCCTCACAGATACGCAGTATTTT
CASSALAGAPLTDTQYF
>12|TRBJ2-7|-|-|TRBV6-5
TGTGCCAGCAGAGACCTGGCGGGGGAGCAGTACTTC
CASRDLAGEQYF
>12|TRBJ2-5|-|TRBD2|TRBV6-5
TGTGCCAGCACCCACGGGGGGGAGACCCAGTACTTC
CASTHGGETQYF
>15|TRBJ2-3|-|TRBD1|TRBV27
TGTGCCAGCAGTCATCGGGACAGCTACACAGATACGCAGTATTTT
CASSHRDSYTDTQYF
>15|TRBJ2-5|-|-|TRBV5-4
TGTGCCAGCAGCCCGGGGACCGTGGGGGGTGAGACCCAGTACTTC
CASSPGTVGGETQYF
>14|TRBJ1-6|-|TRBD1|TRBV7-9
TGTGCCAGCAGCGACCGGGACAGGGTTTCACCCCTCCACTTT
CASSDRDRVSPLHF
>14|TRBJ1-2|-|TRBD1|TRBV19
TGTGCCAGTGATACCGGGACAGCGAACTATGGCTACACCTTC
CASDTGTANYGYTF
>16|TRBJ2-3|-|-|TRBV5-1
TGCGCCAGCAGCTTGGATATCGGGAGTGGGTCAGATACGCAGTATTTT
CASSLDIGSGSDTQYF
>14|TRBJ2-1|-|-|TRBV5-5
TGTGCCAGCAGCACCTCGAGCCCCTACAATGAGCAGTTCTTC
CASSTSSPYNEQFF
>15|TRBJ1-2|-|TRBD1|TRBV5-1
TGCGCCAGCAGCTTGGATACAGGGGCCAACTATGGCTACACCTTC
CASSLDTGANYGYTF
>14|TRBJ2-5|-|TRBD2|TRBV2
TGTGCCAGCAGATCGACGGGGGGAGATGAGACCCAGTACTTC
CASRSTGGDETQYF
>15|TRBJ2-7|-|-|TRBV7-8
TGTGCCAGCAGCTTAGATTACGCAGGGTCCTACGAGCAGTACTTC
CASSLDYAGSYEQYF
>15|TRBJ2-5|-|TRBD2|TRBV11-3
TGTGCCAGCAGCTTAGTGCGGGAGGGCCCGGAGACCCAGTACTTC
CASSLVREGPETQYF
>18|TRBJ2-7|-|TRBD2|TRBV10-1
TGCGCCAGCAGTGAGGTTACAGCTATTAGCGGGAGGTCCTACGAGCAGTACTTC
CASSEVTAISGRSYEQYF
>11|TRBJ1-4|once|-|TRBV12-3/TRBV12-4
TGTGCCAGCAGTTTGACAAGAAAACTGTTTTTT
CASSLTRKLFF
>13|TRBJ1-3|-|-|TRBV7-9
TGTGCCATCACGCGAGGATCGGGAAACACCATATATTTT
CAITRGSGNTIYF
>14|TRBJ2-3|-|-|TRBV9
TGTGCCAGCAGCGTAGGAGCAGGGCTTGATACGCAGTATTTT
CASSVGAGLDTQYF
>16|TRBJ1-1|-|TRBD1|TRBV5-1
TGCGCCAGCAGCTTGGGGGCGACAGGGGAAGGTACTGAAGCTTTCTTT
CASSLGATGEGTEAFF
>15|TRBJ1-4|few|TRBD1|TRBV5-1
TGCGCCAGCAGCTTGCAGGGGGCCGGTCGTGAAAAACTGTTTTTT
CASSLQGAGREKLFF
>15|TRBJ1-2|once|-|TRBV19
TGTGCCAGTAGTCAGACACAGGGAATTTTCTATGGCTACACCTTC
CASSQTQGIFYGYTF
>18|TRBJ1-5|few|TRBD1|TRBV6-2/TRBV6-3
TGTGCCAGCAGTTTCCCGGGACAGGGGGCGTGGGGCAATCAGCCCCAGCATTTT
CASSFPGQGAWGNQPQHF
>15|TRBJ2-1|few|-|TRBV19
TGTGCCAGTAGTATCGGAGAGGAAGCCTACAATGAGCAGTTCTTC
CASSIGEEAYNEQFF
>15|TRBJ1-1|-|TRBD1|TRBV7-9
TGTGCCAGCAGCCTAGCGGACAGGTTGAACACTGAAGCTTTCTTT
CASSLADRLNTEAFF
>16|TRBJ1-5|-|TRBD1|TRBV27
TGTGCCAGCAGCCTCGAATTAGACAGGGGACGGCAGCCCCAGCATTTT
CASSLELDRGRQPQHF
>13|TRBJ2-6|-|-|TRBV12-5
TGTGCTAGTCTCCTATCTGGGGCCAACGTCCTGACTTTC
CASLLSGANVLTF
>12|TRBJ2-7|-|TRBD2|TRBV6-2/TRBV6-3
TGTGCCAGCAGTCCAGGACTAGCGGTTCGGTACTTC
CASSPGLAVRYF
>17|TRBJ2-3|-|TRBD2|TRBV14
TGTGCCAGCAGCCAAGGACTAGCGGGGGCTAGCACAGATACGCAGTATTTT
CASSQGLAGASTDTQYF
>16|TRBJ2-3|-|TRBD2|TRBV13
TGTGCCAGCAGCTTAGGCCAGTCTAGCGGGGGTCATACGCAGTATTTT
CASSLGQSSGGHTQYF
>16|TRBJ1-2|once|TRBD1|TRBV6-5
TGTGCCAGCAGTTACTCCCGGACAGGGGGAGGCTATGGCTACACCTTC
CASSYSRTGGGYGYTF
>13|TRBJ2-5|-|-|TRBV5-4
TGTGCCAGCAGCCTGTACAGTCAAGAGACCCAGTACTTC
CASSLYSQETQYF
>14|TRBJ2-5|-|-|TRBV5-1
TGCGCCAGCAGCTTGACCGGGAACCAAGAGACCCAGTACTTC
CASSLTGNQETQYF
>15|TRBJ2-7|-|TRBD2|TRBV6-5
TGTGCCAGCACCCCTCGGGAACTAGCGGGAGCCGAGCAGTACTTC
CASTPRELAGAEQYF
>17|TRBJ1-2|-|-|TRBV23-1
TGCGCCAGCAGTCACCGGTGGGTTAGGGGAACGGGCTATGGCTACACCTTC
CASSHRWVRGTGYGYTF
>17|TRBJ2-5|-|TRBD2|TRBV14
TGTGCCAGCAGCCAAGAAGGGGCGGGGGGGCGCCAAGAGACCCAGTACTTC
CASSQEGAGGRQETQYF
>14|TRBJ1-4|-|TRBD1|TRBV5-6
TGTGCCAGCAGCCGAAGAACAGGGGCGGAAAAACTGTTTTTT
CASSRRTGAEKLFF
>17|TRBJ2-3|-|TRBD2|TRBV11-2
TGTGCCAGCACCGGGACTAGCGGGGGCCTGAGCACAGATACGCAGTATTTT
CASTGTSGGLSTDTQYF
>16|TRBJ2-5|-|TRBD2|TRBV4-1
TGCGCCAGCAGCCAAGAATTAGCGGGGGGGGTAGGGACCCAGTACTTC
CASSQELAGGVGTQYF
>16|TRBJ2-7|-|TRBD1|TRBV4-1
TGCGCCAGCAGCCAGACCCCGGGACAGGGTATGTACGAGCAGTACTTC
CASSQTPGQGMYEQYF
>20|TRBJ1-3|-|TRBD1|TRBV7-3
TGTGCCAGCAGCTTAACCGGTCGGACGGCAGGGGGTAGGTCTGGAAACACCATATATTTT
CASSLTGRTAGGRSGNTIYF
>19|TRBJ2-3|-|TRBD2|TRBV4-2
TGTGCCAGCAGCCAAGTTGGTGTGGGGACTAGCACCCTCACAGATACGCAGTATTTT
CASSQVGVGTSTLTDTQYF
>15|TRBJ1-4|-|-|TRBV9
TGTGCCAGCAGCGTAGGGGGCGCTGGGTATGAAAAACTGTTTTTT
CASSVGGAGYEKLFF
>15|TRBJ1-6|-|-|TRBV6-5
TGTGCCAGCAGTTACGTGGCAGGGGATAATTCACCCCTCCACTTT
CASSYVAGDNSPLHF
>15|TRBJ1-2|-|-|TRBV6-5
TGTGCCAGCAGTTACTCAGGGGGGGGGTACTATGGCTACACCTTC
CASSYSGGGYYGYTF
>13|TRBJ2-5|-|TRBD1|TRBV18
TGTGCCAGCTCACCGACAGGGGGCGAGACCCAGTACTTC
CASSPTGGETQYF
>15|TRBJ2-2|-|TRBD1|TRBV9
TGTGCCAGCAGCATCGACATCAGGGGGCCCGGGGAGCTGTTTTTT
CASSIDIRGPGELFF
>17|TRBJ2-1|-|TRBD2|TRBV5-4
TGTGCCAGCAGCTTGCGTATCGGGACTACCAAGAGCAATGAGCAGTTCTTC
CASSLRIGTTKSNEQFF
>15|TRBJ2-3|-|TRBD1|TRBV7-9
TGTGCCAGCAGCTTTAGGGGGCCTAGCACAGATACGCAGTATTTT
CASSFRGPSTDTQYF
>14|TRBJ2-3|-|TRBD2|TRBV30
TGTGCCTGGACTGGGACTAGCGGCACAGATACGCAGTATTTT
CAWTGTSGTDTQYF
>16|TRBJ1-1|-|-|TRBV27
TGTGCCAGCAGTTCTCCCCTACAAGGGAGGAACACTGAAGCTTTCTTT
CASSSPLQGRNTEAFF
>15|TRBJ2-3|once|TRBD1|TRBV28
TGTGCCAGCAGTTCGGGGACAGGAAACACAGATACGCAGTATTTT
CASSSGTGNTDTQYF